The source of this T cell receptor (beta chain) is a study of patients and donors after allogeneic stem cell transplantation. This clonotype turned up a few times. TCRdb re-called the RT-PCR reads with MiXCR, one entry per CDR3 protein. Here the sample spans hundreds of thousands of distinct CDR3 sequences, approximately 16% being singletons. Looked up from germline, CDR1 is SGHRS and CDR2 is YFSETQ. Trimming cost V 2 bases and J 7 bases; bases outside gene matches: 8. The CDR3 consists of 15 residues. This receptor was identified in a human donor who was either an allogeneic HSCT recipient or a stem cell or donor lymphocyte infusion donor (not recorded which). It is not recorded whose cells these are; they may come from a transplant donor. The rearrangement joins TRBV5-1 to TRBJ2-1, with TRBD2 matching 8 bases. The sample consisted of blood, either unsorted or a sorted T cell fraction (not recorded which). The CDR3 bases are TGCGCCAGCAGCTTTGACGGGAGGGCCGCAAATGAGCAGTTCTTC. It yields the protein CASSFDGRAANEQFF. Complete variable domain (other parts from reference TRBV5-1 and TRBJ2-1): KAGVTQTPRYLIKTRGQQVTLSCSPISGHRSVSWYQQTPGQGLQFLFEYFSETQRNKGNFPGRFSGRQFSNSRSEMNVSTLELGDSALYLCASSFDGRAANEQFFGPGTRLTVL.